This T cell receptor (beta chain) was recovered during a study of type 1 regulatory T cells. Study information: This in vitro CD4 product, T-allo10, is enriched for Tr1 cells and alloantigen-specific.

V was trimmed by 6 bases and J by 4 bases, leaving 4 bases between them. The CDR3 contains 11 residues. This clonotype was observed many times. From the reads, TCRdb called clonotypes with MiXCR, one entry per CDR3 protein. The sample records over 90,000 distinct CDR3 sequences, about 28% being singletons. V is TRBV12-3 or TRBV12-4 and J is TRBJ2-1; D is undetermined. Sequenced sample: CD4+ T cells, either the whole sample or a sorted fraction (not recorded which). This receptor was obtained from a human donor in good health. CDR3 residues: CASRSYNEQFF. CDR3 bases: TGTGCCAGCAGATCTTACAATGAGCAGTTCTTC.